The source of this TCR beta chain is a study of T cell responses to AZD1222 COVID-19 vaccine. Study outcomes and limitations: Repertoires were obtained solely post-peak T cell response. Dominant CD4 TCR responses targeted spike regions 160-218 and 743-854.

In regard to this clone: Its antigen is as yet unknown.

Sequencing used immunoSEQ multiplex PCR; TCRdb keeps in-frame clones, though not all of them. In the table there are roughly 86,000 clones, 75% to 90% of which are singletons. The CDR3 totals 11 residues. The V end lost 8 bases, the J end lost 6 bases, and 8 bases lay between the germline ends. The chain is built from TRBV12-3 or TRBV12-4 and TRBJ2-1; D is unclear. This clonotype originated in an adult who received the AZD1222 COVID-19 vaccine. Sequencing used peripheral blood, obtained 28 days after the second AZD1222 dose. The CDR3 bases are TGTGCCAGCCTCCTAGGCAATGAGCAGTTCTTC. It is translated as CASLLGNEQFF.